This entry is about one TCR beta chain. These data originate in a study of T cells in localized non-small cell lung cancer. Profiled with immunoSEQ multiplex PCR; TCRdb holds only in-frame clones, not every one. The sample carries roughly 77,000 clones, 88% recorded once. The CDR3 runs 14 residues. V lost 1 base, J lost 9 bases, and 6 bases stayed unmatched. Germline V gene sequence: CDR1 LNHDA, CDR2 SQIVND (reference sequence). The rearrangement uses TRBV19 and TRBJ2-1; 7 bases agree with TRBD2. This receptor was obtained from a woman aged 40-69 years with stage I squamous cell lung carcinoma. Sequences were derived from peripheral blood, sampled before any cancer treatment. The CDR3, as DNA: TGTGCCAGTAGTATAGGGGAGGGGCAGGGTGAGCAGTTCTTC. This codes for CASSIGEGQGEQFF.